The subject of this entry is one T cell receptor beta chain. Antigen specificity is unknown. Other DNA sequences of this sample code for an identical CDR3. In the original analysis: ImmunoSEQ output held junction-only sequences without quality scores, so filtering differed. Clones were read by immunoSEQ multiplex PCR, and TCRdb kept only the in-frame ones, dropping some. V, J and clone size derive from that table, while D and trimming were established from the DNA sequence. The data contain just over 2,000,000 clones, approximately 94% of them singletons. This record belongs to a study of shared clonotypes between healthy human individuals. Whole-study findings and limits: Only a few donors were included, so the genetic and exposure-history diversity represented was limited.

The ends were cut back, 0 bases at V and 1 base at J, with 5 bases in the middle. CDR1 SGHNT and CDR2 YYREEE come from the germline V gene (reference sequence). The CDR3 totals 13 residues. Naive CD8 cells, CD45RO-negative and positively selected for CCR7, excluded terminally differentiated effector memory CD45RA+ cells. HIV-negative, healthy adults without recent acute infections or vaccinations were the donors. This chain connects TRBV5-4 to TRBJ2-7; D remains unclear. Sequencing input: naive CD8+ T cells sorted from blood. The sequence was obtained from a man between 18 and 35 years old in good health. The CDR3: CASSLDLSYEQYF. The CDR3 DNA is TGTGCCAGCAGCTTGGATCTATCCTACGAGCAGTACTTC.